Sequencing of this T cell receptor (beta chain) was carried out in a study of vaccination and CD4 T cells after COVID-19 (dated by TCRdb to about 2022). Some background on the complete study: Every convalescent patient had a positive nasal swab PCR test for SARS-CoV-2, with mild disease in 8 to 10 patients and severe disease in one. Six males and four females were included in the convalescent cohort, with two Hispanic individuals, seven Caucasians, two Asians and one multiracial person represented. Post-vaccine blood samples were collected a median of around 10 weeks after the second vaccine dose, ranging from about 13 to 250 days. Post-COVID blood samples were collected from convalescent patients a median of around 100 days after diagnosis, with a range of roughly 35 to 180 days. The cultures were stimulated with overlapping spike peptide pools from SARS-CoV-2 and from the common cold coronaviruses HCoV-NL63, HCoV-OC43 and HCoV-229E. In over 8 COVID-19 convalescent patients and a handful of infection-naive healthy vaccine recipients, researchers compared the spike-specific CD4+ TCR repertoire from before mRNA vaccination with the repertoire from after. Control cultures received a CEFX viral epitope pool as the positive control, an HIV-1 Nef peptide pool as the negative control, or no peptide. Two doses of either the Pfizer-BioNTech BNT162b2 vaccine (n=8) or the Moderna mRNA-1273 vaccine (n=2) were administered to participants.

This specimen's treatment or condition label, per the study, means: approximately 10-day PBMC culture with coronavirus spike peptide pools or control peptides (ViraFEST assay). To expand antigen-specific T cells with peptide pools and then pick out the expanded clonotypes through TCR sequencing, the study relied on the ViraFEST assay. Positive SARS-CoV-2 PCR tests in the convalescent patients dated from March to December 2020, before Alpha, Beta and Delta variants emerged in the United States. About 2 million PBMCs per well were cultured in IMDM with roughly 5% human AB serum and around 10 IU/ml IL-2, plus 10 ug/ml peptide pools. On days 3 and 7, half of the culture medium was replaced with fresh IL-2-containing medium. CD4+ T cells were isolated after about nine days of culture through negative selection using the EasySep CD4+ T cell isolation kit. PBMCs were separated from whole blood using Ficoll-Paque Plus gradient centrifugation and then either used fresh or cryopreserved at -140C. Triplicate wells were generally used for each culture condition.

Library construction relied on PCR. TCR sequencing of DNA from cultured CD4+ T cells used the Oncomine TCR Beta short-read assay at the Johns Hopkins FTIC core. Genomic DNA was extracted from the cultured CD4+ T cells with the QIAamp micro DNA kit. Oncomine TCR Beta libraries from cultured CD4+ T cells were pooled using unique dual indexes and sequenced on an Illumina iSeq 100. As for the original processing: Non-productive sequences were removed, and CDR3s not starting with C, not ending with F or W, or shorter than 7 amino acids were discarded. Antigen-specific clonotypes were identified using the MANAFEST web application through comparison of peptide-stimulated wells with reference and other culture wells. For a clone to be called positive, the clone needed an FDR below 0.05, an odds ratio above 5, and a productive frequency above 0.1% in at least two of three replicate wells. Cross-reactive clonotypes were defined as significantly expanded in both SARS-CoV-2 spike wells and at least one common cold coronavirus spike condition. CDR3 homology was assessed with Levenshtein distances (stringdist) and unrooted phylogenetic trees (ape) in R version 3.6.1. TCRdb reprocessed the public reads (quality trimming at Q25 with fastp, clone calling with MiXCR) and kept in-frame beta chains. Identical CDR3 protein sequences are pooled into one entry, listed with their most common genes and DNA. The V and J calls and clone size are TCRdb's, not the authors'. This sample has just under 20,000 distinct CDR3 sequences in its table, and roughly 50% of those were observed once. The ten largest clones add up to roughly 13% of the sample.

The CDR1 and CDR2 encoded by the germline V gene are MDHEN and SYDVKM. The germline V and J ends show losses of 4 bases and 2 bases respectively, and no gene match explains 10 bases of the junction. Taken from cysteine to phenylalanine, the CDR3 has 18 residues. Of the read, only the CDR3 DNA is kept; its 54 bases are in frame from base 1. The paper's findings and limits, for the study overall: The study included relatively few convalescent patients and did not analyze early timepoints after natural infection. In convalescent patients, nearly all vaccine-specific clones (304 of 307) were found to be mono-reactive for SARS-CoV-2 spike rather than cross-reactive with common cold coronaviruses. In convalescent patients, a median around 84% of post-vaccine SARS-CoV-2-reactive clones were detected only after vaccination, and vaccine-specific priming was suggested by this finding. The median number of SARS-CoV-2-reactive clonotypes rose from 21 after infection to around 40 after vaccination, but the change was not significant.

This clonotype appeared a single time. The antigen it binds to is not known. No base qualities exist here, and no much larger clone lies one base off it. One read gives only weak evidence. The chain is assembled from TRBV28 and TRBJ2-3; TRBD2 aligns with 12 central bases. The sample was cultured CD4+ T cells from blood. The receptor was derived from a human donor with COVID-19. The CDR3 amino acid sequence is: CASSSAFRLAGDTDTQYF. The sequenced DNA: TGTGCCAGCAGTTCCGCCTTCCGACTAGCGGGGGACACAGATACGCAGTATTTT.